This TCR beta chain originates from a study of cytomegalovirus exposure and HLA in healthy donors. Study in general: Across more than 350 genotyped donors, 65% to 90% landed in the Caucasian-associated ancestry cluster.

The PCR made use of 60 Vbeta and 13 Jbeta primers. In the original processing: A later analysis counted 65 million to 90 million unique TCR beta chains, some 11 million shared. TCRdb's copy holds only in-frame clones and misses some; the assay was immunoSEQ multiplex PCR. That table gives V, J and clone size, and the DNA gave D and trimming. This sample yields roughly 140,000 clones, of which 60% to 80% are seen a single time; less than 8% belongs to the top ten. This clone was detected once. The sequence was obtained from a woman between 40 and 55 years old in good health and CMV-seropositive. Sequenced: PBMCs.

CDR3 sequence: CASSVEGGAAPGELFF. For the CDR3, the DNA is TGTGCCAGCAGCGTAGAGGGCGGGGCGGCGCCCGGGGAGCTGTTTTTT. This chain uses TRBV9 with TRBJ2-2; D might be TRBD2 (6 bases). Trimming cost V 0 bases and J 6 bases, with 15 bases left between them. Looked up from germline, CDR1 is SGDLS and CDR2 is YYNGEE. This CDR3 comprises 16 residues.